This entry features one T cell receptor (beta chain) sequence. This sample was included in a study of cytomegalovirus exposure and HLA in healthy donors. The PCR made use of 60 Vbeta and 13 Jbeta primers. Some clones are missing from TCRdb's copy, which holds only in-frame ones; the method was immunoSEQ multiplex PCR. The table lists 130,000 to 150,000 clones, approximately 80% of them singletons. The clonotype comes from a woman between 18 and 29 years old in good health and CMV-seropositive. Sequencing used PBMCs.

The CDR3 loop is CASSSMTGNEQFF. In DNA form, the CDR3 reads TGCGCCAGCAGCTCCATGACAGGGAACGAGCAGTTCTTC. This chain connects TRBV5-1 to TRBJ2-1; TRBD1 matches at 7 bases. Germline lookup yields CDR1 SGHRS and CDR2 YFSETQ. This CDR3 has 13 residues. V was clipped by 3 bases and J by 10 bases; unmatched bases: 7.